This TCR beta chain was recorded in a study of breast tumors, draining lymph nodes, adjacent tissues. Whole-study findings and limits: Luminal-like breast cancer showed significantly greater tumor-nontumor repertoire similarity than basal-like breast cancer did.

Germline V gives CDR1 MNHEY, CDR2 SVGAGI. There are 12 residues in the CDR3. V gave up 5 bases and J gave up 4 bases, with 8 bases separating them. On this clonotype: The antigen is unknown.

TCRdb re-called the multiplex PCR reads through MiXCR, storing one row per CDR3 protein. Here the sample spans several thousand distinct CDR3 sequences, about two fifths being singletons. V usage is TRBV6-5 and J usage is TRBJ1-1; D remains unclear. Sequenced: tumor-adjacent breast tissue. This TCR was recovered from a female donor with breast cancer. Some clones in this sample may be carry-over from other donors' samples. In DNA form, the CDR3 reads TGTGCCAGCAGTAGAAAGCGCACTGAAGCTTTCTTT. Translation: CASSRKRTEAFF.